The 3 T cell receptor beta chains below were found in one sample sequenced in a study of blood T cell repertoires in COVID-19. Generated by immunoSEQ multiplex PCR, the TCRdb table keeps only in-frame clones and is missing some. This table holds roughly 190,000 clones, 94% found once. Material for sequencing was peripheral blood. The source of these receptors is a man younger than 40 with COVID-19, enrolled during active disease.

V usage is TRBV5-1 and J usage is TRBJ2-7, with 9 positions matching TRBD1. CDR3 size: 15 residues. V was clipped by 2 bases and J by 7 bases; unmatched bases: 10. Germline CDR1 reads SGHRS; CDR2 reads YFSETQ. The CDR3 nucleotides read TGCGCCAGCAGCTTCACCGGGACAGGGCTTCCGGAGCAGTACTTC. Its translation: CASSFTGTGLPEQYF.

The chain couples TRBV4-2 to TRBJ1-3, with TRBD1 matching over 7 bases. V lost 0 bases, J lost 6 bases, and 11 bases stayed unmatched. The CDR3 has 17 amino acids. CDR1 is LGHNA, CDR2 YNFKEQ, per germline. This CDR3 is CASSQDSDRRGVNTIYF. CDR3 DNA: TGTGCCAGCAGCCAAGATTCGGACAGGCGAGGGGTAAACACCATATATTTT.

The J gene is TRBJ1-6, the V gene TRBV30; tentatively, D is TRBD1 (6 bases). CDR1 and CDR2 (germline): GTSNPN, SVGIG (reference sequence). Trimming shortened V by 5 bases and J by 7 bases, and 9 bases separated the two germline ends. The CDR3 sequence is 12 residues long. The CDR3 sequence is CAWDTGNSPLHF. CDR3 in DNA: TGTGCCTGGGATACAGGGAATTCACCCCTCCACTTT.